Listed below are T cell receptor beta chains from one sample, sequenced in a study of cytomegalovirus exposure and HLA in healthy donors. Sequencing was performed with immunoSEQ multiplex PCR; in TCRdb, only in-frame clones are kept and a portion is missing. The repertoire holds approximately 150,000 clones, with approximately 84% as singletons. The specimen sequenced was PBMCs. These receptors all stem from a girl aged 10 to 17 in good health and CMV-seropositive. Each CDR3 is given with its conserved first and last residue. A D gene is named only where the DNA matches it firmly. Clone size appears in some rows only: once, few, many, or a class for an expanded clone.

TRBD1	TRBV12-5	TRBJ2-2	.	TGTGCTAGTGGTTTGCACGTTACAGGGGGCGTCACGTCCGGGGAGCTGTTTTTT	CASGLHVTGGVTSGELFF
TRBD2	TRBV27	TRBJ2-3	.	TGTGCCAGCAGTTCCCCGTCTAGCGGGGGGGCGGTAGATACGCAGTATTTT	CASSSPSSGGAVDTQYF
.	TRBV2	TRBJ1-1	.	TGTGCCAGCGGGCGGGGCAGTAACACTGAAGCTTTCTTT	CASGRGSNTEAFF
.	TRBV5-1	TRBJ1-2	.	TGCGCCAGCAGTCCCCAGAATAACTATGGCTACACCTTC	CASSPQNNYGYTF
TRBD1	TRBV5-4	TRBJ2-7	once	TGTGCCAGCAGCGGGGCGGGGACAGGGCGCAACGAGCGGTACTTC	CASSGAGTGRNERYF
.	TRBV6-5	TRBJ1-3	.	TGTGCCAGCAGTTACCGAAAGCTGGGCCCTGGAAACACCATATATTTT	CASSYRKLGPGNTIYF
.	TRBV11-2	TRBJ2-1	.	TGTGCCAGCAGCTTAATCATTTCATACATCCCCCGCCCCAATGAGCAGTTCTTC	CASSLIISYIPRPNEQFF
TRBD2	TRBV28	TRBJ2-3	.	TGTGCCAGCAGTTTAGGCGGGGGGGCACGGGCAGATACGCAGTATTTT	CASSLGGGARADTQYF
.	TRBV30	TRBJ2-7	once	TGTGCCTCCCAGGACAGTGCTTCCTACGAGCAGTACTTC	CASQDSASYEQYF
.	TRBV12-5	TRBJ1-2	.	TGTGCTAGTGGTTTTGAAGTAGGGGGTGGCTACACCTTC	CASGFEVGGGYTF
.	TRBV4-2	TRBJ1-1	.	TGTGCCAGCAGCCAAGGGGCAGGCCTGAACACTGAAGCTTTCTTT	CASSQGAGLNTEAFF
TRBD2	TRBV7-2	TRBJ2-7	.	TGTGCCAGCAGCTTAGCGCGGGGGGTCTCTTCCGAGCAGTACTTC	CASSLARGVSSEQYF
.	TRBV5-1	TRBJ2-7	.	TGCGCCAGCAGGCGGGGTCCCCCGGACTACGAGCAGTACTTC	CASRRGPPDYEQYF
TRBD1	TRBV27	TRBJ2-1	.	TGTGCCAGCGCCGGACAGGGGTTATTCTACAATGAGCAGTTCTTC	CASAGQGLFYNEQFF
.	TRBV4-1	TRBJ1-1	.	TGCGCCAGCAGCCAAGATCGGGGGAACACTGAAGCTTTCTTT	CASSQDRGNTEAFF
TRBD1	TRBV27	TRBJ1-2	.	TGTGCCAGCAGTTCCGGGACAGGGTACTATGGCTACACCTTC	CASSSGTGYYGYTF
TRBD1	TRBV29-1	TRBJ1-2	few	TGCAGCGTCTGGACAGGGGAGCTTGGCTACACCTTC	CSVWTGELGYTF
.	TRBV29-1	TRBJ1-1	.	TGCAGCGTCGCTGAAGCTTTCTTT	CSVAEAFF
.	TRBV6-6	TRBJ2-7	.	TGTGCCAGCACCCTCGGGGATTGGGGTTTCTACGAGCAGTACTTC	CASTLGDWGFYEQYF
.	TRBV6-5	TRBJ1-2	.	TGTGCCAGCAGTCACAGTGGACAGACCTATGGCTACACCTTC	CASSHSGQTYGYTF
.	TRBV4-1	TRBJ2-2	once	TGCGCCAGCAGTCACTCCCGGTGGGAGCTGTTTTTT	CASSHSRWELFF
TRBD2	TRBV11-2	TRBJ2-3	.	TGTGCCAGCAGCTTACGGGTAGCGGGGTCAGATACGCAGTATTTT	CASSLRVAGSDTQYF
TRBD1	TRBV14	TRBJ1-1	.	TGTGCCAGCCGGAGACAGGGGTACACTGAAGCTTTCTTT	CASRRQGYTEAFF
.	TRBV20-1	TRBJ1-3	.	TGCAGTGCCTTAGACCGGGGCACCATATATTTT	CSALDRGTIYF
TRBD1	TRBV6-4	TRBJ1-2	.	TGTGCCAGCAGTCGTCGGGACAGGGGGTATGGCTACACCTTC	CASSRRDRGYGYTF
.	TRBV29-1	TRBJ1-1	.	TGCGGCGGGGTGACAGCTAGAAACACTGAAGCTTTCTTT	CGGVTARNTEAFF
TRBD1	TRBV7-9	TRBJ1-2	.	TGTGCCAGCAGCCTACCGGGTGGGACAGGGGACCATGGCTACACCTTC	CASSLPGGTGDHGYTF
.	TRBV19	TRBJ1-4	.	TGTGCCAGTAGTAAAGTGCGGGGGCGCGTTGAAAAACTGTTTTTT	CASSKVRGRVEKLFF
TRBD2	TRBV7-9	TRBJ2-7	.	TGTGCCAGCAGCCCACGAGGGACTAGCGGGGGCTCCTACGAGCAGTACTTC	CASSPRGTSGGSYEQYF
TRBD2	TRBV13	TRBJ2-3	.	TGTGCCAGCAGCAACCGCGGGGGGGACACAGATACGCAGTATTTT	CASSNRGGDTDTQYF
.	TRBV5-1	TRBJ2-2	.	TGCGCCAGCAGCTTGGCGAGCACCGGGGAGCTGTTTTTT	CASSLASTGELFF
.	TRBV18	TRBJ2-3	.	TGTGCCAGCTCACCGCTCGACAGCCACTCTAGCACAGATACGCAGTATTTT	CASSPLDSHSSTDTQYF
.	TRBV11-3	TRBJ2-1	once	TGTGCCAGCAGCTTAGACTACGCCTACAATGAGCAGTTCTTC	CASSLDYAYNEQFF
TRBD2	TRBV28	TRBJ2-3	.	TGTGCCAGCAGTCGAGCGGGAGCGGATACGCAGTATTTT	CASSRAGADTQYF
TRBD1	TRBV18	TRBJ1-2	.	TGTGCCAGCTCACCAGCGGCAGGGGGTAAAGAGGGCTACACCTTC	CASSPAAGGKEGYTF
.	TRBV9	TRBJ1-2	once	TGTGCCAGCAGCGTAGGGAGGGCAGGGTGGTATGGCTACACCTTC	CASSVGRAGWYGYTF
TRBD2	TRBV6-1	TRBJ2-7	.	TGTGCCAGCAGTGAAATTAGCGGGGGCTCCTACGAGCAGTACTTC	CASSEISGGSYEQYF
TRBD2	TRBV9	TRBJ2-5	.	TGTGCCAGCAGCGTAGGAAGTAGCGGGGGACCTTCCCTTCAAGAGACCCAGTACTTC	CASSVGSSGGPSLQETQYF
TRBD1	TRBV5-4	TRBJ1-2	.	TGTGCCAGCAGCCGCCTTGACAGGGTTCATGGCTACACCTTC	CASSRLDRVHGYTF
TRBD2	TRBV4-2	TRBJ2-5	.	TGTGCCAGCAGCCAAGGGTTCGATAGCGGGGGGGCCAGGGAGACCCAGTACTTC	CASSQGFDSGGARETQYF
TRBD1	TRBV11-2	TRBJ2-1	.	TGTGCCAGCAGCTTAGCCTGGACAGGACCCTACAATGAGCAGTTCTTC	CASSLAWTGPYNEQFF
.	TRBV5-8	TRBJ1-5	.	TGTGCCAGCAGCCGACATAGCAATCAGCCCCAGCATTTT	CASSRHSNQPQHF
.	TRBV2	TRBJ1-5	.	TGTGCCAGCTTAAACGGGTTCAATCAGCCCCAGCATTTT	CASLNGFNQPQHF
.	TRBV27	TRBJ2-1	once	TGTGCCAGCAGCTTAATCCCGGACAATGAGCAGTTCTTC	CASSLIPDNEQFF
.	TRBV11-2	TRBJ1-1	once	TGTGCCAGCAGCTTAGGACAGATTATGAACACTGAAGCTTTCTTT	CASSLGQIMNTEAFF
.	TRBV4-1	TRBJ2-1	.	TGCGCCAGCAGCCGGGACTGGGACAATGAGCAGTTCTTC	CASSRDWDNEQFF
TRBD1	TRBV6-6	TRBJ2-1	.	TGTGCCAGCAGTCCGGACAGGGGCAATGAGCAGTTCTTC	CASSPDRGNEQFF
.	TRBV19	TRBJ1-5	.	TGTGCCAGTAGGGGGGTAGAGGGAGGTGGTCAGCCCCAGCATTTT	CASRGVEGGGQPQHF
.	TRBV7-9	TRBJ2-3	.	TGTGCCAGCAGCCCATTAGCCTACACAGATACGCAGTATTTT	CASSPLAYTDTQYF
TRBD1	TRBV5-6	TRBJ2-7	.	TGTGCCAGCAGCCCTAACAGGGGTGACTGGTCTTCGTACGAGCAGTACTTC	CASSPNRGDWSSYEQYF
TRBD1	TRBV7-6	TRBJ1-1	.	TGTGCCAGCAGCCCCGGACAGGAGGCCACTGAAGCTTTCTTT	CASSPGQEATEAFF
.	TRBV2	TRBJ1-1	.	TGTGCCAGCAGGGAGCAGGGTCGGAACACTGAAGCTTTCTTT	CASREQGRNTEAFF
TRBD1	TRBV7-3	TRBJ1-2	once	TGTGCCAGCAGCCGAGGGACAGGGGCCGTTGAGGAGGGTGGCTACACCTTC	CASSRGTGAVEEGGYTF